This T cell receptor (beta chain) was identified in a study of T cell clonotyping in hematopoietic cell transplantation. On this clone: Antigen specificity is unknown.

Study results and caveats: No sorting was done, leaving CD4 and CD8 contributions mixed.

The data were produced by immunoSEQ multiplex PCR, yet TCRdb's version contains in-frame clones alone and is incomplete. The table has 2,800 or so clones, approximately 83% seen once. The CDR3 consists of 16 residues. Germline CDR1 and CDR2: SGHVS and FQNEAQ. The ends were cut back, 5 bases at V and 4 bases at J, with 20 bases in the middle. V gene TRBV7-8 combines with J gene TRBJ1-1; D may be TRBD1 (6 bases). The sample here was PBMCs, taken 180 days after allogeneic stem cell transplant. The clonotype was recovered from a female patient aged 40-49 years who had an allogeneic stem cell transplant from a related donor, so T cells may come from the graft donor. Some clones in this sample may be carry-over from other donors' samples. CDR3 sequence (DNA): TGTGCCAGCAGCAAGGGCTGGGGGCTTCGGGGCACTGAAGCTTTCTTT. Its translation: CASSKGWGLRGTEAFF.